This T cell receptor beta chain came from a study of post-analysis software for immune sequencing data. General study findings and limits: Patients with multiple sclerosis recorded significantly lower normalized Chao1 diversity than controls, the study found. A handful of TRBV segments appeared more often in patients than in controls, and TRBV5-6, TRBV5-1 and TRBV20-1 were among these.

On this clonotype: Its antigen is undetermined.

The CDR3 is made up of 12 amino acids. The germline V gene has CDR1 SGHRS and CDR2 YFSETQ. V was shortened by 5 bases and J by 7 bases, with 9 bases between the two germline ends. The authors incorporated unique molecular identifiers into the TCR beta cDNA libraries. Input populations of about 0.95 to 11 million T cells gave rise to approximately 500,000 cDNA molecules. Via MiXCR, TCRdb re-called the PCR reads, giving one row per CDR3 protein. The top ten hold roughly 1.7% of the sample, which has 500,000 to 600,000 distinct CDR3 sequences, roughly 47% seen once. The sequence derives from a girl aged 5-17 years with multiple sclerosis. The chain links TRBV5-1 to TRBJ2-2; D gene ambiguous. The sequencing sample was made of blood. The CDR3 reads CASRGGYGELFF. In nucleotides, the CDR3 is TGCGCCAGCAGAGGTGGATACGGGGAGCTGTTTTTT. The full variable domain, completed using reference TRBV5-1 and TRBJ2-2, is KAGVTQTPRYLIKTRGQQVTLSCSPISGHRSVSWYQQTPGQGLQFLFEYFSETQRNKGNFPGRFSGRQFSNSRSEMNVSTLELGDSALYLCASRGGYGELFFGEGSRLTVL.